Listed below are T cell receptor beta chains from one sample, sequenced in a study of Ad26.COV2.S vaccination and SARS-CoV-2 variants. The protocol was immunoSEQ multiplex PCR, while the TCRdb copy is restricted to in-frame clones and leaves out a portion. Here the sample spans some 420,000 clones, around 87% being singletons. Sequencing was performed on peripheral blood, taken in a trial of Ad26.COV2.S vaccine versus placebo. The receptors come from a person aged 18-60 years who received the Ad26.COV2.S COVID-19 vaccine or a placebo. Each CDR3 is given with its conserved first and last residue. The order of the fields is V gene, J gene, clone size, D gene, CDR3 protein, CDR3 DNA. The D gene is left open where the match is weak. Clone size is given for some rows only: seen once, a few or many times, or a class if the clone is expanded.

TRBV1,TRBJ1-3,-,-,CTSSREPGRQGTIFSGNTIYF,TGCACCAGCAGCCGCGAACCCGGGCGGCAGGGGACTATATTCTCTGGAAACACCATATATTTT
TRBV28,TRBJ2-2,-,-,CASWVVNTGELFF,TGTGCCAGCTGGGTGGTAAACACCGGGGAGCTGTTTTTT
TRBV4-3,TRBJ2-5,-,-,CASSPRGVAETQYF,TGCGCCAGCAGCCCAAGGGGCGTGGCGGAGACCCAGTACTTC
TRBV5-1,TRBJ2-3,-,TRBD2,CASSAGLAGAATDTQYF,TGCGCCAGCAGCGCCGGACTAGCGGGTGCGGCTACAGATACGCAGTATTTT
TRBV5-1,TRBJ2-1,few,TRBD2,CASSLALAENNEQFF,TGCGCCAGCAGCTTGGCACTAGCGGAAAACAATGAGCAGTTCTTC
TRBV9,TRBJ2-1,-,TRBD2,CASSQPPGLASLRGAGNEQFF,TGTGCCAGCAGCCAACCTCCCGGACTAGCTTCCCTACGGGGGGCTGGCAATGAGCAGTTCTTC
TRBV18,TRBJ1-5,-,-,CASSPRGENQPQHF,TGTGCCAGCTCACCACGAGGGGAGAATCAGCCCCAGCATTTT
TRBV27,TRBJ2-7,-,-,CASSLSPGLGREQYF,TGTGCCAGCAGTTTATCCCCCGGGTTGGGGCGCGAGCAGTACTTC
TRBV4-1,TRBJ2-2,-,-,CASSHLTGELFF,TGCGCCAGCAGCCACCTCACCGGGGAGCTGTTTTTT
TRBV7-9,TRBJ2-5,-,TRBD2,CASSSPSGGATETQYF,TGTGCCAGCAGCTCGCCGAGCGGGGGGGCGACAGAGACCCAGTACTTC
TRBV6-5,TRBJ2-5,-,-,CASSSSYKTQYF,TGTGCCAGCAGTTCTAGTTATAAGACCCAGTACTTC
TRBV28,TRBJ1-1,-,-,CASRAQTGPNTEAFF,TGTGCCAGCAGGGCACAAACAGGCCCGAACACTGAAGCTTTCTTT
TRBV6-6,TRBJ1-4,-,-,CASNDGGSGNEKLFF,TGTGCCAGCAACGACGGGGGTTCTGGTAATGAAAAACTGTTTTTT
TRBV10-1,TRBJ1-3,-,-,CASSESGLNTIYF,TGCGCCAGCAGTGAGTCGGGGCTGAACACCATATATTTT
TRBV21-1,TRBJ2-7,-,-,CASSKSGAGGYEQYF,TGTGCCAGCAGCAAATCCGGCGCGGGGGGATACGAGCAGTACTTC
TRBV3-1/TRBV3-2,TRBJ1-2,-,TRBD1,CASSQFMDRGWDGYTF,TGTGCCAGCAGCCAATTTATGGACAGGGGATGGGATGGCTACACCTTC
TRBV5-1,TRBJ1-6,-,-,CASSLERGGATYNSPLHF,TGCGCCAGCAGCCTGGAGCGGGGGGGCGCTACCTATAATTCACCCCTCCACTTT
TRBV9,TRBJ2-1,-,-,CASSVGFSGYNEQFF,TGTGCCAGCAGCGTAGGATTTTCCGGGTACAATGAGCAGTTCTTC
TRBV5-1,TRBJ2-7,-,TRBD1,CASSLARTGSYEQYF,TGCGCCAGCAGCTTGGCCAGGACAGGATCCTACGAGCAGTACTTC
TRBV11-2,TRBJ2-2,-,-,CASSFSQSTGELFF,TGTGCCAGCAGCTTCTCACAGAGCACCGGGGAGCTGTTTTTT
TRBV29-1,TRBJ1-1,-,-,CSVRGGAGLNTEAFF,TGCAGCGTTAGGGGAGGGGCAGGGCTGAACACTGAAGCTTTCTTT
TRBV19,TRBJ2-7,-,-,CASSIRPGVYEQYF,TGTGCCAGTAGTATCAGGCCAGGCGTCTACGAGCAGTACTTC
TRBV19,TRBJ1-2,-,-,CASSKGPADYGYTF,TGTGCCAGTAGTAAAGGGCCCGCGGACTATGGCTACACCTTC
TRBV27,TRBJ2-7,once,TRBD1,CASSLSGGTGGGEQYF,TGTGCCAGCAGTTTAAGTGGGGGGACAGGGGGCGGCGAGCAGTACTTC
TRBV18,TRBJ1-5,-,-,CASSLRGRDIQPQHF,TGTGCCAGCTCACTGAGAGGGAGGGATATTCAGCCCCAGCATTTT
TRBV7-9,TRBJ2-7,-,-,CASSLGQITYEQYF,TGTGCCAGCAGCTTGGGCCAAATCACCTACGAGCAGTACTTC
TRBV5-4,TRBJ1-1,-,-,CASSFWDSEAFF,TGTGCCAGCAGCTTTTGGGACTCTGAAGCTTTCTTT
TRBV9,TRBJ1-5,-,-,CASSFQGLSNQPQHF,TGTGCCAGCAGCTTCCAGGGATTAAGCAATCAGCCCCAGCATTTT
TRBV27,TRBJ2-7,-,-,CASSLVGVGYEQYF,TGTGCCAGCAGTTTAGTAGGGGTGGGTTACGAGCAGTACTTC
TRBV6-2/TRBV6-3,TRBJ2-7,few,-,CASSYRQGMYF,TGTGCCAGCAGTTACCGGCAGGGGATGTACTTC
TRBV19,TRBJ2-7,-,-,CASSIDRNYEQYF,TGTGCCAGTAGTATCGACAGAAACTACGAGCAGTACTTC
TRBV23-1,TRBJ1-6,-,TRBD1,CASNSKRDSNSPLHF,TGCGCCAGCAACTCAAAGCGGGACAGCAATTCACCCCTCCACTTT
TRBV4-3,TRBJ2-3,-,-,CASSQVTGRGTDTQYF,TGCGCCAGCAGCCAAGTGACAGGGAGGGGAACAGATACGCAGTATTTT
TRBV21-1,TRBJ2-7,-,-,CASSKLAGTYEQYF,TGTGCCAGCAGCAAACTAGCGGGGACCTACGAGCAGTACTTC
TRBV5-1,TRBJ1-4,-,TRBD1,CASSLSGGIRNEKLFF,TGCGCCAGCAGCTTGTCAGGGGGCATCCGGAATGAAAAACTGTTTTTT
TRBV7-2,TRBJ2-2,few,TRBD1,CASSFTGGWEAGELFF,TGTGCCAGCAGTTTTACAGGGGGCTGGGAGGCCGGGGAGCTGTTTTTT
TRBV28,TRBJ2-7,-,-,CASSFGISPGVF,TGTGCCAGCAGTTTCGGGATTTCCCCCGGCGTCTTC
TRBV18,TRBJ2-4,-,TRBD1,CASSLIQGDSNIQYF,TGTGCCAGCTCACTTATACAGGGGGATTCGAACATTCAGTACTTC
TRBV4-3,TRBJ2-1,-,TRBD2,CASSQDASGGLKSYNEQFF,TGCGCCAGCAGCCAAGACGCTAGCGGGGGCCTGAAGTCCTACAATGAGCAGTTCTTC
TRBV4-3,TRBJ2-1,-,TRBD1,CASSQGGDRVYDEQFF,TGCGCCAGCAGCCAAGGTGGGGACAGGGTTTATGATGAGCAGTTCTTC